The source of this T cell receptor beta chain is a study of blood T cell repertoires in COVID-19. Study-level background: Samples taken during acute and convalescent COVID-19 were collected in the United States, Italy and Spain.

Authors' analysis steps: Amplification of reference gene primers provided the estimated nucleated cell counts. Some clones are missing from TCRdb's copy, which holds only in-frame ones; the method was immunoSEQ multiplex PCR. V and J calls and clone size follow that table, whereas D and trimming were derived from the DNA. The table has tens of thousands of clones, approximately 88% seen once. Germline V gene data show CDR1 as MDHEN and CDR2 as SYDVKM. CDR3 length: 12 amino acids. Unmatched junction bases numbered 4, after V lost 3 bases and J lost 10 bases. The origin of this receptor is a man older than 75 with active or convalescent COVID-19. Material for sequencing was peripheral blood. The chain joins TRBV28 to TRBJ1-2; 8 bases map to TRBD1. The CDR3 loop reads CASSLRQGHYTF. Here the CDR3 DNA reads TGTGCCAGCAGTTTGAGACAGGGGCACTACACCTTC.